The 3 T cell receptor beta chains below all came from one sample that was sequenced in a study of OX40 agonist ivuxolimab in advanced cancers. The table came from immunoSEQ multiplex PCR; TCRdb's copy has only in-frame clones and leaves some out. The profile shows about 50,000 clones, approximately 86% of them singletons. The sample consisted of CD4+ or CD8+ T cells sorted from blood, taken in a trial of the OX40 agonist ivuxolimab. These TCRs come from an adult with an advanced solid tumor such as melanoma, head and neck, liver or kidney cancer.

V and J are TRBV5-4 and TRBJ2-7; D not certain. Germline-derived CDR1 and CDR2 are SGHNT and YYREEE (reference sequence). This CDR3 region has 14 residues. V lost 2 bases and J 5 bases, leaving 14 bases between the germline ends. CDR3 DNA sequence: TGTGCCAGCAGCTTACGGATTTCTCGGGACGAGCAGTACTTC. It specifies CASSLRISRDEQYF.

V usage is TRBV7-9 and J usage is TRBJ1-1, with unresolved D. V shed 8 bases and J shed 4 bases, with 5 bases lying between them. Germline CDR1 reads SEHNR; CDR2 reads FQNEAQ (reference sequence). The CDR3 runs 10 residues. The DNA of the CDR3 is TGTGCCAGCTTCGGCACTGAAGCTTTCTTT. Its protein is CASFGTEAFF.

The genes are TRBV11-2 and TRBJ2-5, with D maybe TRBD2 (5 bases). The CDR3 spans 14 residues. V was cut by 2 bases and J by 5 bases, with 12 bases left in between. Germline values: CDR1 SGHAT, CDR2 FQNNGV. CDR3 DNA: TGTGCCAGCAGCTTAATTCGCGGGTATGAGACCCAGTACTTC. This gives the protein CASSLIRGYETQYF.